This T cell receptor beta chain was obtained from a study of cytomegalovirus exposure and HLA in healthy donors. Overall study: Earlier work reported 90 million to 120 million unique TCR beta sequences from 170 million or so T cells. Study-wide points: An analysis that was carried out later associated 15,000 to 20,000 TCR beta sequences with HLA alleles at 0.05 false discovery rate. Specificity of a few CMV-associated chains for CMV antigens was verified in vitro. Segments of the TCR beta V type were, in most cases, productive about 87% or about 30% of the time in an earlier analysis.

Turning to this clone: The target antigen is unknown.

A multiplex PCR was run with 60 Vbeta primers and 13 Jbeta primers. This table comes from immunoSEQ multiplex PCR, and its TCRdb copy is limited to in-frame clones, with some not included. The table records some 33,000 clones, about 60% of them present only once. This CDR3 is 18 amino acids long. Germline CDR1 and CDR2: MGHRA and YSYEKL. V lost 0 bases and J lost 2; bases outside the gene matches: 12. The chain is built from TRBV4-1 and TRBJ1-1; 7 bases line up with TRBD1. The sequence derives from a man over 45 in good health and CMV-seropositive. The sample taken for sequencing was PBMCs. The CDR3 DNA reads as TGCGCCAGCAGCCAAGAAAGGGCCAGGGGGACCGTAAACACTGAAGCTTTCTTT. It specifies CASSQERARGTVNTEAFF.